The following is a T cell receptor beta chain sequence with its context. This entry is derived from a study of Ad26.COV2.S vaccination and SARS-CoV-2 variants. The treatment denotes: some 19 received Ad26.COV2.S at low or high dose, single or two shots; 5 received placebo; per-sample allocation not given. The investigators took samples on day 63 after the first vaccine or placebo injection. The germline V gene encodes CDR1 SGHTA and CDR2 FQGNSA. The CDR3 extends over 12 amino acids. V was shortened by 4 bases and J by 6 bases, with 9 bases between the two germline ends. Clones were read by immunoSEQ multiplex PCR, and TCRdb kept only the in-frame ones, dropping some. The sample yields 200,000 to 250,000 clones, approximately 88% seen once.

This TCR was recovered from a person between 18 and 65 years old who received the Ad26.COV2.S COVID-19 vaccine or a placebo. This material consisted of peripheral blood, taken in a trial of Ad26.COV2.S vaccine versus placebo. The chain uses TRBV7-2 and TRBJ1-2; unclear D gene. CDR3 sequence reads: CASSYGQNGYTF. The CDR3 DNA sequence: TGTGCCAGCAGCTACGGGCAGAATGGCTACACCTTC.